This T cell receptor beta chain was captured in a study of identical twins. General study results and limits: Insertions were fewer in abundant cord blood beta clonotypes, whereas memory repertoires showed none of this pattern.

One entry per CDR3 protein, called by TCRdb with MiXCR from the 5' RACE reads. The sample holds hundreds of thousands of distinct CDR3 sequences; roughly 18% are singletons and the top ten take around 13%. The V and J ends lost 5 bases and 10 bases, in that order; junction bases with no gene match: 18. The CDR3 extends over 17 amino acids. Per germline, CDR1 SEHNR and CDR2 FQNEAQ (reference sequence). Concerning this clonotype itself: Its antigen remains unknown.

The same data also contributed to another study, on T cells expressing NK-cell markers. Per that study: Sorted CD3+CD56-NKG2C+, CD3+CD56+NKG2C- and CD3+CD56+NKG2C+ T cells were the source of the TCR beta repertoires.

Sample: PBMCs. The rearrangement links TRBV7-9 to TRBJ2-1, with 9 bases aligning to TRBD2. The source is a woman aged 18-29 years in good health. The CDR3 DNA reads as TGTGCCAGCAGCGCCCGGTTAGGGCTAGCGGGGCCCTTAGAGCAGTTCTTC. Translation gives CASSARLGLAGPLEQFF.